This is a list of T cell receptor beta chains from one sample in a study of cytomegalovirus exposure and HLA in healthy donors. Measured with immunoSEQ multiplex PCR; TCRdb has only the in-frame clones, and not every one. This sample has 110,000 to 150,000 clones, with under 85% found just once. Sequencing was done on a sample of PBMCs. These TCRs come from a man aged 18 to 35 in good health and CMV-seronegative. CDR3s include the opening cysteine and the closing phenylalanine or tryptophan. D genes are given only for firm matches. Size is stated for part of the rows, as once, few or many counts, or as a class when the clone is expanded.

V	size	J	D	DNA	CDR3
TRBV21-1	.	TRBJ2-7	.	TGTGCCAGCATCGAAAGCTGGGGCAGGCGGGGAGAGCAGTACTTC	CASIESWGRRGEQYF
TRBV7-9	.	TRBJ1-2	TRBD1	TGTGCCAGCAGTTACGCCCGGGACAGGGGCGTAGATGGCTACACCTTC	CASSYARDRGVDGYTF
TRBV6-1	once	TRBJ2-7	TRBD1	TGTGCCAGCAGTACCGGGACAGGGGGAACCTACGAGCAGTACTTC	CASSTGTGGTYEQYF
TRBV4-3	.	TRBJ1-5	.	TGCGCCAGCAGCCACGGAGGTAGCAATCAGCCCCAGCATTTT	CASSHGGSNQPQHF
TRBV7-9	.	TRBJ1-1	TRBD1	TGTGCCAGCAGCCTGGGACAGGGGAACACTGAAGCTTTCTTT	CASSLGQGNTEAFF
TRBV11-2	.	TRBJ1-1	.	TGTGCCAGCAGCTTGGGACAGAACACTGAAGCTTTCTTT	CASSLGQNTEAFF
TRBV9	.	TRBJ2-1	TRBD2	TGTGCCAGCAGCGGGATACCTAGCGGGCACCACAATGAGCAGTTCTTC	CASSGIPSGHHNEQFF
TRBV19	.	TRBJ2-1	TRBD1	TGTGCCAGTAGTATAGAAGGGACAGGGGGCATAGACAATGAGCAGTTCTTC	CASSIEGTGGIDNEQFF
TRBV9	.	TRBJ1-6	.	TGTGCCAGCAGCGCCCACAGGGCTTCACCCCTCCACTTT	CASSAHRASPLHF
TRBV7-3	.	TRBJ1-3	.	TGTGCCAGCAGCTCCCAACTGGGGAGATTTGCTGGAAACACCATATATTTT	CASSSQLGRFAGNTIYF
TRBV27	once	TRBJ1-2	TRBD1	TGTGCCAGCAGTTTCACCGGGACAGATTATGGCTACACCTTC	CASSFTGTDYGYTF